What follows are 6 T cell receptor beta chains derived from one specimen sequenced in a study of cytomegalovirus exposure and HLA in healthy donors. The PCR had 60 Vbeta and 13 Jbeta primers. The method was immunoSEQ multiplex PCR; TCRdb's version includes in-frame clones alone and lacks a portion of them. The table records about 100,000 clones, more than 65% of them present only once. Sequenced material: PBMCs. The receptor set was obtained from a woman in her forties or fifties in good health and CMV-seropositive.

This clone was counted between two and nine times. J is TRBJ2-6 and V is TRBV19, with D perhaps TRBD1 (5 bases). Trimming left V 3 bases short and J 2 bases short, with 8 bases between. CDR1 and CDR2 from the germline V gene are LNHDA and SQIVND (reference sequence). The CDR3 length is 15 residues. The CDR3 region is CASSIPGTGANVLTF. Here the CDR3 DNA reads TGTGCCAGTAGTATCCCAGGGACTGGGGCCAACGTCCTGACTTTC.

Only a few counts were recorded for this clone. DNA of the CDR3: TGCGCCAGCAGCTTGGTGGCCAGCTCCTACGAGCAGTACTTC. This translates into CASSLVASSYEQYF. The V call is TRBV5-1, the J call TRBJ2-7; no clear D gene. This CDR3 is built from 14 residues. Looked up from germline, CDR1 is SGHRS and CDR2 is YFSETQ. V was trimmed by 0 bases and J by 0 bases, leaving 7 bases between them.

The chain couples TRBV5-1 to TRBJ2-2; D is perhaps TRBD1 (5 bases). Germline CDR1 and CDR2: SGHRS and YFSETQ. CDR3 size: 14 residues. The germline V and J ends were trimmed by 4 bases and 1 base, with 8 bases remaining between them. The CDR3 region has the DNA TGCGCCAGCAGCACGACAGTGAACACCGGGGAGCTGTTTTTT. It specifies CASSTTVNTGELFF.

The chain couples TRBV19 to TRBJ2-7; the D gene is possibly TRBD1 (6 bases). This CDR3 comprises 15 residues. Per germline, CDR1 LNHDA and CDR2 SQIVND (reference sequence). The V and J ends lost 2 bases and 3 bases respectively, with 14 bases between them. This CDR3 reads CASSISRQGIYEQYF. In nucleotides, the CDR3 is TGTGCCAGTAGTATAAGTCGTCAGGGGATCTACGAGCAGTACTTC.

There are a few counts of this clone. The rearrangement links TRBV29-1 to TRBJ1-4; 8 nucleotides agree with TRBD1. Germline V gene lookup returns CDR1 SQVTM and CDR2 ANQGSEA. Trimming took 6 bases from V and 3 from J; bases not matched to a gene: 9. The CDR3 is 15 amino acids. The CDR3 is CSVATGGGANEKLFF. The CDR3 nucleotides read TGCAGCGTCGCCACAGGGGGGGGAGCTAATGAAAAACTGTTTTTT. Together with reference TRBV29-1 and TRBJ1-4, the CDR3 gives the full variable domain: SAVISQKPSRDICQRGTSLTIQCQVDSQVTMMFWYRQQPGQSLTLIATANQGSEATYESGFVIDKFPISRPNLTFSTLTVSNMSPEDSSIYLCSVATGGGANEKLFFGSGTQLSVL.

V and J are TRBV7-8 and TRBJ2-3; 10 bases match TRBD2. CDR3 length equals 20 residues. Unmatched junction bases numbered 13, after V lost 1 base and J lost 0 bases. CDR1 and CDR2 from the germline V gene are SGHVS and FQNEAQ. The CDR3 here is CASSLGIGLAGVSSTDTQYF. The CDR3 DNA sequence: TGTGCCAGCAGCTTAGGTATCGGGCTAGCGGGGGTTTCTAGCACAGATACGCAGTATTTT. Looking up the rest from reference TRBV7-8 and TRBJ2-3 gives the full variable domain: GAGVSQSPRYKVAKRGQDVALRCDPISGHVSLFWYQQALGQGPEFLTYFQNEAQLDKSGLPSDRFFAERPEGSVSTLKIQRTQQEDSAVYLCASSLGIGLAGVSSTDTQYFGPGTRLTVL.